The 18 T cell receptor beta chains presented below share a single source sample, sequenced in a study of technical replicates of blood from four donors. TCRdb's table, derived via immunoSEQ multiplex PCR, lists solely in-frame clones and lacks some. The sample has approximately 75,000 clones, around nine tenths seen once. Sequencing was carried out using T cells isolated from PBMCs. The receptors were gathered from a human donor in good health.

The J gene is TRBJ2-2, the V gene TRBV25-1; TRBD1 agrees at 9 bases. V shed 4 bases, J shed 7 bases, and the junction held 7 bases outside the gene matches. Germline loops: CDR1 MGHDK, CDR2 SYGVNS. This CDR3 region has 15 residues. The CDR3 nucleotides read TGTGCCAGCAGTGCTTACAGGGGGCTTGGCGGGGAGCTGTTTTTT. Encoded protein: CASSAYRGLGGELFF.

The rearrangement links TRBV4-2 to TRBJ1-2; D call uncertain. The CDR3 length is 16 residues. V lost 1 base and J lost 6, with 18 bases in between. Per germline, CDR1 LGHNA and CDR2 YNFKEQ. The CDR3 loop is CASSQGRTEARDGYTF. The CDR3 nucleotides are TGTGCCAGCAGCCAAGGGAGGACGGAGGCGCGTGATGGCTACACCTTC.

The chain recombines TRBV30 with TRBJ1-1; no clear D gene. The germline V and J ends were trimmed by 4 bases and 0 bases, with 9 bases remaining between them. Germline V gene data show CDR1 as GTSNPN and CDR2 as SVGIG (reference sequence). The CDR3 length is 13 residues. This chain's CDR3 is CAWNRQVNTEAFF. The CDR3 DNA reads TGTGCCTGGAATCGGCAGGTGAACACTGAAGCTTTCTTT. The entire variable domain, with the rest obtained from reference TRBV30 and TRBJ1-1, is as follows: SQTIHQWPATLVQPVGSPLSLECTVEGTSNPNLYWYRQAAGRGLQLLFYSVGIGQISSEVPQNLSASRPQDRQFILSSKKLLLSDSGFYLCAWNRQVNTEAFFGQGTRLTVV.

The chain carries TRBV6-1 and TRBJ2-1; possibly TRBD1 for D (5 bases). CDR1 MNHNS and CDR2 SASEGT come from the germline V gene. The CDR3 has 13 residues. Trimming shortened V by 8 bases and J by 2 bases, and 10 bases separated the two germline ends. CDR3 nucleotides: TGTGCCAGCGGGAAGGGGCCCTACAATGAGCAGTTCTTC. Translating it yields CASGKGPYNEQFF.

The J gene is TRBJ2-1, the V gene TRBV5-1; TRBD1 might be the D (5 bases). Germline V gives CDR1 SGHRS, CDR2 YFSETQ. With 1 base removed from V and 0 bases from J, the gap between germline ends came to 8 bases. The CDR3 is 15 amino acids. Written as DNA, the CDR3 is TGCGCCAGCAGCTTGTCAGGGCGCTCCTACAATGAGCAGTTCTTC. As protein: CASSLSGRSYNEQFF. Filled out from reference TRBV5-1 and TRBJ2-1, the complete variable domain reads KAGVTQTPRYLIKTRGQQVTLSCSPISGHRSVSWYQQTPGQGLQFLFEYFSETQRNKGNFPGRFSGRQFSNSRSEMNVSTLELGDSALYLCASSLSGRSYNEQFFGPGTRLTVL.

This clone was seen once. J is TRBJ2-4 and V is TRBV29-1; tentative D call: TRBD1 (6 bases). CDR1 and CDR2 (germline): SQVTM, ANQGSEA. This CDR3 contains 16 residues. The ends were cut back, 4 bases at V and 8 bases at J, with 24 bases in the middle. CDR3 protein: CSVGGLSGVFRDIQYF. CDR3 coding DNA: TGCAGCGTTGGTGGTTTATCAGGGGTATTCAGGGACATTCAGTACTTC.

The chain has TRBV19 and TRBJ2-1; tentatively, D is TRBD2 (6 bases). The CDR3 is 12 residues long. Germline V gives CDR1 LNHDA, CDR2 SQIVND (reference sequence). V lost 1 base to trimming and J lost 12 bases, with 10 bases between them. CDR3 DNA sequence: TGTGCCAGTAGTATAGGTGGAGGGCTGCAGTTCTTC. Its protein is CASSIGGGLQFF. Using reference TRBV19 and TRBJ2-1 for the parts outside the CDR3, the full variable domain is DGGITQSPKYLFRKEGQNVTLSCEQNLNHDAMYWYRQDPGQGLRLIYYSQIVNDFQKGDIAEGYSVSREKKESFPLTVTSAQKNPTAFYLCASSIGGGLQFFGPGTRLTVL.

This clone has only a few counts. The V gene is TRBV7-2, the J gene TRBJ2-2; perhaps TRBD2 as D (6 bases). CDR1 and CDR2 from the germline V gene are SGHTA and FQGNSA. The CDR3 consists of 13 residues. Trimming cost V 6 bases and J 10 bases, with 15 bases left between them. The CDR3 coding sequence is TGTGCCAGCAGATTGGGACTCTCGGAGGAGCTGTTTTTT. Encoded protein: CASRLGLSEELFF.

The chain has TRBV27 and TRBJ1-1; no firm D call. The CDR3 totals 11 residues. V was cut by 7 bases and J by 4 bases, with 7 bases left in between. CDR1 and CDR2 from the germline V gene are MNHEY and SMNVEV (reference sequence). The CDR3 nucleotides read TGTGCCAGCAAGAGGGCCACTGAAGCTTTCTTT. This encodes CASKRATEAFF.

The rearrangement links TRBV11-2 to TRBJ2-7, with 9 bases fitting TRBD1. Germline V CDR1 and CDR2: SGHAT, FQNNGV. The CDR3 spans 17 residues. V lost 0 bases to trimming and J lost 0 bases; unmatched junction nucleotides: 6. The CDR3 sequence: CASSLDRGTGISYEQYF. Written as DNA, the CDR3 is TGTGCCAGCAGCTTAGATCGGGGGACAGGGATCTCCTACGAGCAGTACTTC.

The chain uses TRBV5-5 and TRBJ2-7, with unresolved D. Trimming cost V 0 bases and J 4 bases, with 2 bases left between them. The germline gives CDR1 SGHKS, CDR2 YYEKEE (reference sequence). The CDR3 runs to 11 residues. CDR3 coding DNA: TGTGCCAGCAGCTTGGCGTACGAGCAGTACTTC. It is translated as CASSLAYEQYF.

The rearrangement uses TRBV6-5 and TRBJ2-1, with 8 nucleotides matching TRBD2. The CDR3 extends over 15 amino acids. Germline lookup yields CDR1 MNHEY and CDR2 SVGAGI. Trimming took 1 base from V and 5 from J; bases not matched to a gene: 4. The CDR3 sequence: CASSYFREGNNEQFF. CDR3 coding DNA: TGTGCCAGCAGTTACTTTCGGGAGGGAAACAATGAGCAGTTCTTC.

The rearrangement uses TRBV11-3 and TRBJ2-1; TRBD2 might be the D (6 bases). CDR1 SGHNT and CDR2 YENEEA come from the germline V gene. The CDR3 runs 13 residues. V dropped 8 bases and J dropped 5 bases, with 13 bases sitting between them. CDR3 residues: CASRGGINNEQFF. The CDR3 DNA reads as TGTGCCAGCCGCGGCGGGATTAACAATGAGCAGTTCTTC.

This rearrangement joins TRBV4-2 to TRBJ2-7; 10 nucleotides match TRBD1. The germline V gene has CDR1 LGHNA and CDR2 YNFKEQ. V shed 2 bases, J shed 3 bases, and the junction held 7 bases outside the gene matches. This CDR3 is built from 16 residues. The CDR3 nucleotides are TGTGCCAGCAGCCAAACTTCGGGACAGGGGTTCTACGAGCAGTACTTC. This translates into CASSQTSGQGFYEQYF.

This clone was counted a few times. This CDR3 is also generated by other DNA sequences in the sample. This chain links TRBV11-3 with TRBJ1-2; 7 nucleotides line up with TRBD1. Trimming cost V 5 bases and J 4 bases; bases outside gene matches: 1. The CDR3 has 12 amino acids. The germline V gene has CDR1 SGHNT and CDR2 YENEEA. The CDR3 coding sequence is TGTGCCAGCAGCGCAGGGGGCTATGGCTACACCTTC. Amino acid sequence: CASSAGGYGYTF.

The chain joins TRBV28 to TRBJ2-5, with 8 positions matching TRBD2. V lost 2 bases to trimming and J lost 5 bases; unmatched junction nucleotides: 4. Germline V gene data show CDR1 as MDHEN and CDR2 as SYDVKM. The CDR3 contains 14 residues. The CDR3: CASSLQREMETQYF. As DNA, the CDR3 is TGTGCCAGCAGTTTACAGCGGGAGATGGAGACCCAGTACTTC.

The V call is TRBV4-1, the J call TRBJ2-7; TRBD2 aligns across 8 bases. V shed 4 bases, J shed 5 bases, and the junction held 7 bases outside the gene matches. There are 14 residues in the CDR3. Per the germline V gene, CDR1 is MGHRA and CDR2 is YSYEKL. CDR3 nucleotide sequence: TGCGCCAGCAGCCCGGGGGGGGGAAGGAACGAGCAGTACTTC. Residues: CASSPGGGRNEQYF.

CDR3 amino acids: CASSQETGGFIYEQYF. CDR3 sequence (DNA): TGCGCCAGCAGCCAAGAAACGGGGGGCTTTATCTACGAGCAGTACTTC. The V call is TRBV4-1, the J call TRBJ2-7; a possible D gene is TRBD2 (7 bases). Germline values: CDR1 MGHRA, CDR2 YSYEKL. CDR3 length: 16 amino acids. V was cut by 0 bases and J by 3 bases, with 15 bases left in between.